A selection of T cell receptor beta chains follows, all from one sample in a study of T cell changes during pregnancy in multiple sclerosis. Repertoires were generated with immunoSEQ multiplex PCR, while TCRdb's copy carries only in-frame clones and drops some. The data hold over 90,000 clones, with 85% to 95% observed a single time. Here the sequenced sample was peripheral blood, taken after pregnancy. The receptors were sampled from a female donor with multiple sclerosis, enrolled in a pregnancy study. The CDR3 runs from the conserved cysteine through the conserved F or W. The order of the fields is clone size, D gene, V gene, J gene, CDR3 DNA, CDR3 protein. D genes are given only for firm matches. Some rows have no size entry. The others give once, few or many, or a class for an expanded clone.

>-|-|TRBV7-2|TRBJ2-7
TGTGCCAGCAGCTTAGCGGGGGGATCCTACGAGCAGTACTTC
CASSLAGGSYEQYF
>-|-|TRBV13|TRBJ1-1
TGTGCCAGCAGACAAGACGGGAGCCCAAACACTGAAGCTTTCTTT
CASRQDGSPNTEAFF
>-|-|TRBV18|TRBJ1-1
TGTGCCAGCTCCCTACGCCCAGGCCCAAACACTGAAGCTTTCTTT
CASSLRPGPNTEAFF
>-|-|TRBV19|TRBJ2-7
TGTGCCAGTGGCAGATCCTACGAGCAGTACTTC
CASGRSYEQYF
>-|-|TRBV28|TRBJ2-5
TGTGCCAGCAGGTTAGGGGTGGACTATCAGACCCAGTACTTC
CASRLGVDYQTQYF
>-|-|TRBV7-2|TRBJ2-5
TGTGCCAGCAGTCCATGGATGGGTACGAGGCCACAAGAGACCCAGTACTTC
CASSPWMGTRPQETQYF
>-|TRBD2|TRBV7-2|TRBJ2-7
TGTGCCAGCAGCTTACAGAGCGGGGGGGCGGCACGGGAGCAGTACTTC
CASSLQSGGAAREQYF
>-|TRBD1|TRBV5-4|TRBJ2-5
TGTGCCAGCAGCTTGGCCGCGACAGGGAAAGAGACCCAGTACTTC
CASSLAATGKETQYF
>-|TRBD1|TRBV19|TRBJ2-3
TGTGCCAGTAGCTCGGGACAGGGGGCGACAGATACGCAGTATTTT
CASSSGQGATDTQYF
>once|-|TRBV27|TRBJ2-1
TGTGCCAGCGGCAGTGGGCGCCTCTACAATGAGCAGTTCTTC
CASGSGRLYNEQFF
>once|TRBD1|TRBV6-5|TRBJ1-5
TGTGCCAGCAGTCTAGGGACAGGGTTAGATCAGCCCCAGCATTTT
CASSLGTGLDQPQHF
>-|TRBD1|TRBV7-3|TRBJ2-3
TGTGCCAGCAGCCCGGGACAGGGGACAGATACGCAGTATTTT
CASSPGQGTDTQYF
>-|-|TRBV7-2|TRBJ2-4
TGTGCCAGCAGCTTATATAAACAGGGAGTTGGAGTACCGTACTTC
CASSLYKQGVGVPYF
>-|-|TRBV9|TRBJ1-1
TGTGCCAGCAGCGTAGGGGCGGGCGGGAACACTGAAGCTTTCTTT
CASSVGAGGNTEAFF
>-|-|TRBV5-1|TRBJ1-4
TGCGCCAGCAGCTCACAAGGGGGAGCGGGAGAAAAACTGTTTTTT
CASSSQGGAGEKLFF
>-|-|TRBV21-1|TRBJ2-6
TGTGCCAGCAGCAAATGCCAAATTCCTGTGACAGGGGAAAACTCTGGGGCCAACGTCCTGACTTTC
CASSKCQIPVTGENSGANVLTF
>-|TRBD2|TRBV7-9|TRBJ2-1
TGTGCCAGCAGCTTAACCAGCGGGAGTAGTAATGAGCAGTTCTTC
CASSLTSGSSNEQFF
>few|TRBD1|TRBV7-6|TRBJ2-2
TGTGCCAGCAGCTTAGGACAGGGGACCGGGGAGCTGTTTTTT
CASSLGQGTGELFF
>-|-|TRBV11-2|TRBJ2-5
TGTGCCAGCAGCCACCGGGGTTTTTTGAAGACCCAGTACTTC
CASSHRGFLKTQYF
>-|TRBD1|TRBV4-1|TRBJ2-2
TGCGCCAGCAGCCAAGAGGGGACAGTTTCCGGGGAGCTGTTTTTT
CASSQEGTVSGELFF
>-|-|TRBV10-3|TRBJ2-7
TGTGCCATCAGCGGGGTTGCACGGGCGGGCTACGAGCAGTACTTC
CAISGVARAGYEQYF
>-|TRBD1|TRBV11-3|TRBJ1-1
TGTGCCAGCAGCCTTGGGACAGCTGAAGCTTTCTTT
CASSLGTAEAFF
>-|-|TRBV27|TRBJ2-2
TGTGCCAGCAGTTTATTAGGCCCAGGGGCCGACACCGGGGAGCTGTTTTTT
CASSLLGPGADTGELFF
>-|-|TRBV2|TRBJ1-5
TGTGCCCAGACACATTCCATCCTAAATAGCAATCAGCCCCAGCATTTT
CAQTHSILNSNQPQHF
>-|-|TRBV15|TRBJ2-2
TGTGCCACCAGCAGAGATAGCGGACTCGGGGAGCTGTTTTTT
CATSRDSGLGELFF
>-|-|TRBV7-3|TRBJ2-5
TGTGCCAGCAGCTTATTCCCCCGTGAGACCCAGTACTTC
CASSLFPRETQYF
>-|-|TRBV11-1|TRBJ1-1
TGTGCCAGCAAAGGGGCGAGCGGGGCCTTATCTGAAGCTTTCTTT
CASKGASGALSEAFF
>-|TRBD1|TRBV7-3|TRBJ2-1
TGTGCCAGCAGCTTCCATACCGGGACAGATCTCGTCTTC
CASSFHTGTDLVF
>-|TRBD1|TRBV4-2|TRBJ2-5
TGTGCCAGCAGCCAAGTACAGGGGGCGATGGGAGAGACCCAGTACTTC
CASSQVQGAMGETQYF
>-|TRBD2|TRBV15|TRBJ2-5
TGTGCCACCAGCCGTGGCGGGGGGGCCGAAGAGACCCAGTACTTC
CATSRGGGAEETQYF
>once|TRBD2|TRBV6-5|TRBJ2-1
TGTGCCAGCAGTTCGACTAGCGGGGGGAACCGCAATGAGCAGTTCTTC
CASSSTSGGNRNEQFF
>-|TRBD1|TRBV7-3|TRBJ2-3
TGTGCCAGCAGCCTGGACAGGGCAGCAGATACGCAGTATTTT
CASSLDRAADTQYF
>once|-|TRBV5-1|TRBJ1-4
TGCGCCAGCAGCTCCGAGGGACATCCTAATGAAAAACTGTTTTTT
CASSSEGHPNEKLFF
>-|TRBD1|TRBV10-3|TRBJ2-2
TGTGCCATCAGTCTACAGGGGACCGGGGAGCTGTTTTTT
CAISLQGTGELFF
>-|-|TRBV15|TRBJ2-2
TGTGCCACCAGCACTGCCTCAGGGGACGGGGAGCTGTTTTTT
CATSTASGDGELFF
>once|-|TRBV6-5|TRBJ1-2
TGTGCCAGCAGTTACTCGAGTACCTTGACATTCGGCTACACCTTC
CASSYSSTLTFGYTF
>-|-|TRBV10-3|TRBJ1-6
TGTGCCATCAGTGAGTCTAGAGCTAGCTCCTATAATTCACCCCTCCACTTT
CAISESRASSYNSPLHF
>-|-|TRBV19|TRBJ2-5
TGTGCCAGTAGTATCCGTACTTTAGGGGGAGAGACCCAGTACTTC
CASSIRTLGGETQYF